The 27 T cell receptor beta chains in this list originate from one sample, sequenced in a study of blood T cells in healthy people across ages (dated by TCRdb to about 2015). The protocol used for the library was 5' RACE. Sequencing was carried out with an Illumina HiSeq 2500. The second PCR ran for roughly 7 to 12 cycles and used a J-beta primer mix along with a sample-barcoded 5' primer. In TCRdb, the public reads were trimmed at Q25 with fastp and aligned with MiXCR, with productive beta chains retained. CDR3 protein duplicates are merged, each entry listing the most common genes and DNA. Recorded for this sample are about 580,000 distinct CDR3 sequences; 47% of them occurred a single time. Clones ranked in the top ten supply around 24% of the sample. The specimen sequenced was blood. The receptor set was obtained from a man older than 75 in good health.

J is TRBJ2-1 and V is TRBV10-3; 7 nucleotides match TRBD2. The CDR3 loop spans 13 amino acids. Looked up from germline, CDR1 is ENHRY and CDR2 is SYGVKD. The V gene end was trimmed by 10 bases and the J gene end by 8 bases; junction bases not matched to a gene: 11. CDR3 in amino acids: CATLADLSYEQFF. As DNA, the CDR3 is TGTGCCACGCTAGCGGACCTTAGTTATGAGCAGTTCTTC.

This clonotype came up a few times. The chain uses TRBV4-1 and TRBJ2-5; TRBD1 matches 10 bases. Trimming cost V 2 bases and J 3 bases; bases outside gene matches: 3. The CDR3 is 15 residues long. Germline values: CDR1 MGHRA, CDR2 YSYEKL. CDR3 in amino acids: CASSQWGQGKETQYF. In DNA, the CDR3 is TGCGCCAGCAGCCAATGGGGACAGGGGAAAGAGACCCAGTACTTC.

The chain employs TRBV28 and TRBJ2-3; D may be TRBD1 (5 bases). The V gene lost 8 bases and the J gene lost 5 bases, with 17 bases spanning the gap. CDR3 length: 14 amino acids. Germline V gene sequence: CDR1 MDHEN, CDR2 SYDVKM. The CDR3 region has the DNA TGTGCCAGCCTCGAGCACAGGCGTAAAGATACGCAGTATTTT. It yields the protein CASLEHRRKDTQYF.

The rearrangement joins TRBV7-9 to TRBJ2-1; no firm D call. Between the trimmed V and J ends, which lost 1 base and 10 bases, there was a span of 11 bases. Per germline, CDR1 SEHNR and CDR2 FQNEAQ (reference sequence). The CDR3 spans 13 residues. CDR3 amino acids: CASSLVSSGEQFF. The CDR3 DNA follows: TGTGCCAGCAGCTTAGTGTCGTCCGGCGAGCAGTTCTTC.

J is TRBJ2-4 and V is TRBV28; weak D call: TRBD1 (5 bases). The end of the DNA fits TRBJ2-7 better, so the J call may be wrong. CDR1 is MDHEN, CDR2 SYDVKM, per germline. This CDR3 contains 14 residues. The CDR3 sequence is CASSPVDKPYEQYF. CDR3 bases: TGTGCCAGCAGTCCTGTGGACAAACCCTACGAGCAGTACTTC.

This clonotype was observed a few times. This sequence joins TRBV4-3 and TRBJ1-5; D gene ambiguous. The CDR3 is 15 amino acids. The germline V and J ends were trimmed by 0 bases and 3 bases, with 9 bases remaining between them. In germline, CDR1 is LGHNA, CDR2 YSLEER. The CDR3 DNA is TGCGCCAGCAGCCAAGACACTGGGCCCAATCAGCCCCAGCATTTT. As protein: CASSQDTGPNQPQHF.

As regards this clonotype: Relative to the germline gene, one junction end is altered; a read error may explain this. The chain has TRBV3-1 and TRBJ2-1, with TRBD2 matching over 7 bases. The germline CDR1 and CDR2 sequences are LGHDT and YNNKEL (reference sequence). The length of the CDR3 is 17 residues. The CDR3 protein is CAGSQDRGRGTYNEQFF. The CDR3 bases are TGTGCCGGCAGCCAAGATCGAGGGCGGGGGACCTACAATGAGCAGTTCTTC.

The rearrangement uses TRBV3-1 and TRBJ2-1; TRBD2 aligns across 8 bases. Losses at the gene ends were 5 bases for V and 6 bases for J; bases not matched to a gene: 15. Per germline, CDR1 LGHDT and CDR2 YNNKEL (reference sequence). The CDR3 runs 17 residues. The CDR3 here is CASSERRGTRKRNEQFF. Written as DNA, the CDR3 is TGTGCCAGCAGCGAAAGAAGAGGGACTAGAAAACGCAATGAGCAGTTCTTC.

V gene TRBV29-1 combines with J gene TRBJ2-7; D gene unclear. The germline V gene has CDR1 SQVTM and CDR2 ANQGSEA. Trimming left V 4 bases short and J 2 bases short, with 12 bases between. The CDR3 is 13 amino acids. CDR3 sequence (DNA): TGCAGCGTTGTGCCAGACTCTACCTACGAGCAGTACTTC. Amino acid sequence: CSVVPDSTYEQYF.

The chain combines TRBV7-3 with TRBJ2-3; 12 bases match TRBD2. V was pared by 1 base and J by 1 base, with 24 bases of the junction left unmatched. The CDR3 contains 24 residues. Germline loops: CDR1 SGHTA, CDR2 FQGTGA. CDR3 nucleotides: TGTGCCAGCAGCTTAAACTCTGAACAGCGACCGGGGCTAGCGGGAGGGCTTCGCACAGATACGCAGTATTTT. It translates to CASSLNSEQRPGLAGGLRTDTQYF.

This rearrangement joins TRBV7-8 to TRBJ1-6; no firm D call. Trimming stripped 7 bases from V and 3 bases from J, with 13 bases between. CDR3 size: 15 residues. Germline V gene sequence: CDR1 SGHVS, CDR2 FQNEAQ. This chain's CDR3 is CASTDRRSYNSPLHF. CDR3 nucleotide sequence: TGTGCCAGCACCGACCGCCGGAGCTATAATTCACCCCTCCACTTT.

The rearrangement joins TRBV20-1 to TRBJ2-1; 8 nucleotides match TRBD2. Trimming took 6 bases from V and 6 from J; bases not matched to a gene: 16. The germline V gene has CDR1 DFQATT and CDR2 SNEGSKA (reference sequence). The CDR3 loop spans 16 amino acids. This CDR3 is CSATQFVAGGRNEQFF. DNA of the CDR3: TGCAGTGCCACCCAGTTTGTGGCGGGAGGTCGCAATGAGCAGTTCTTC.

For this clonotype: It may be a read error: a sequence one base away is much more abundant. CDR3 sequence: CANSYSQGIGETQYF. The CDR3, as DNA: TGTGCCAACAGTTACTCGCAGGGCATCGGAGAGACCCAGTACTTC. The chain combines TRBV6-5 with TRBJ2-5, with D possibly being TRBD1 (5 bases). The CDR3 runs 15 residues. The germline V gene has CDR1 MNHEY and CDR2 SVGAGI.

The rearrangement links TRBV20-1 to TRBJ2-7; TRBD2 matches at 10 bases. The end of the DNA aligns better with TRBJ2-5, so the J call may be wrong. Germline V gene data show CDR1 as DFQATT and CDR2 as SNEGSKA (reference sequence). There are 15 residues in the CDR3. DNA of the CDR3: TGCAGTGCTATAAGCGGGAGGGACCTTAGGGAGACCCAGTACTTC. It specifies CSAISGRDLRETQYF.

This clonotype has more than one count but fewer than ten. The V gene is TRBV29-1, the J gene TRBJ2-7, with unresolved D. CDR1 is SQVTM, CDR2 ANQGSEA, per germline. This CDR3 has 11 residues. The ends were cut back, 8 bases at V and 2 bases at J, with 10 bases in the middle. The CDR3 loop reads CSTVVAYEQYF. In DNA form, the CDR3 reads TGCAGCACAGTAGTAGCCTACGAGCAGTACTTC.

This clonotype has a count of ten or more. DNA of the CDR3: TGCAGCGTTGAAAGGGCCGGTGAGACCCAGTACTTC. This sequence encodes CSVERAGETQYF. The chain employs TRBV29-1 and TRBJ2-5; D gene uncertain. V was trimmed by 2 bases and J by 5 bases, leaving 9 bases between them. Germline loops: CDR1 SQVTM, CDR2 ANQGSEA. The CDR3 length is 12 residues.

This clonotype was counted a single time. The gene calls are TRBV4-3 and TRBJ2-7; 10 bases fit TRBD2. The germline gives CDR1 LGHNA, CDR2 YSLEER. Trimming cost V 0 bases and J 3 bases; bases outside gene matches: 11. CDR3 length: 18 amino acids. CDR3 sequence (DNA): TGCGCCAGCAGCCAAGAACCCGGTGCTAGCGGGAGAGTCTACGAGCAGTACTTC. Translated, it gives CASSQEPGASGRVYEQYF.

This clonotype appeared many times. V gene TRBV6-5 combines with J gene TRBJ2-3; D not certain. Germline CDR1 MNHEY, CDR2 SVGAGI. This CDR3 region has 13 residues. The V gene lost 6 bases and the J gene lost 1 base, with 8 bases spanning the gap. The CDR3 sequence: CASRQRGTDTQYF. DNA of the CDR3: TGTGCCAGCAGGCAGCGAGGCACAGATACGCAGTATTTT.

The table lists this clonotype with a few counts. As DNA, the CDR3 is TGTGCCAGCAGCCTTGGGACTAGCGGGAGCATGTACGAGCAGTACTTC. Its translation: CASSLGTSGSMYEQYF. The chain joins TRBV7-6 to TRBJ2-7; TRBD2 aligns across 14 bases. Germline values: CDR1 SGHVS, CDR2 FNYEAQ. J gave up 4 bases and V 5 bases, and 7 bases lay outside the gene matches. This CDR3 has 16 residues. The entire variable domain, with the rest obtained from reference TRBV7-6 and TRBJ2-7, is as follows: GAGVSQSPRYKVTKRGQDVALRCDPISGHVSLYWYRQALGQGPEFLTYFNYEAQQDKSGLPNDRFSAERPEGSISTLTIQRTEQRDSAMYRCASSLGTSGSMYEQYFGPGTRLTVT.

The J gene is TRBJ2-7, the V gene TRBV20-1, with 7 bases fitting TRBD1. The CDR3 length is 13 residues. The germline gives CDR1 DFQATT, CDR2 SNEGSKA (reference sequence). The V gene end was trimmed by 3 bases and the J gene end by 7 bases; junction bases not matched to a gene: 9. CDR3 DNA sequence: TGCAGTGCTAGCTATGAGGGGGCCGGGGAGCAGTACTTC. Its protein is CSASYEGAGEQYF.

The chain recombines TRBV25-1 with TRBJ1-5, with no clear D. The CDR3 loop spans 14 amino acids. Trimming left V 1 base short and J 2 bases short, with 6 bases between. Germline CDR1 reads MGHDK; CDR2 reads SYGVNS. In nucleotides, the CDR3 is TGTGCCAGCAGTGAATCCGGGGGCAATCAGCCCCAGCATTTT. As protein: CASSESGGNQPQHF. Full variable domain (missing parts from reference TRBV25-1 and TRBJ1-5): EADIYQTPRYLVIGTGKKITLECSQTMGHDKMYWYQQDPGMELHLIHYSYGVNSTEKGDLSSESTVSRIRTEHFPLTLESARPSHTSQYLCASSESGGNQPQHFGDGTRLSIL.

The CDR3 coding sequence is TGTGCCAGCAGCTTTGGGGACAGGGCCTATGGCTACACCTTC. This gives the protein CASSFGDRAYGYTF. The V call is TRBV7-2, the J call TRBJ1-2; 9 bases align to TRBD1. CDR1 and CDR2 from the germline V gene are SGHTA and FQGNSA. This CDR3 spans 14 amino acids. V gave up 3 bases and J gave up 4 bases; unmatched junction bases: 3.

J is TRBJ2-6 and V is TRBV7-2; the match to TRBD1 covers 7 bases. Germline CDR1 reads SGHTA; CDR2 reads FQGNSA. The V and J ends lost 3 bases and 2 bases, in that order; junction bases with no gene match: 4. The CDR3 spans 16 residues. CDR3 residues: CASSFYRGTGANVLTF. The CDR3 coding sequence is TGTGCCAGCAGCTTTTACAGGGGAACTGGGGCCAACGTCCTGACTTTC.

This clonotype was detected ten times or more. V gene TRBV7-9 combines with J gene TRBJ2-5, with D maybe TRBD1 (5 bases). Germline V gene lookup returns CDR1 SEHNR and CDR2 FQNEAQ (reference sequence). CDR3 size: 16 residues. Trimming stripped 5 bases from V and 3 bases from J, with 19 bases between. The CDR3 region is CASSPNRGVTKETQYF. For the CDR3, the DNA is TGTGCCAGCAGCCCTAATAGGGGCGTCACCAAAGAGACCCAGTACTTC.

In the case of this clonotype: A much more abundant neighbour one base away suggests this may be a read error. This chain links TRBV7-9 with TRBJ2-5, with 9 nucleotides matching TRBD2. The last part of the DNA fits TRBJ2-7 better; the J call may be wrong. Germline V gene data show CDR1 as SEHNR and CDR2 as FQNEAQ (reference sequence). The CDR3 runs 16 residues. The CDR3 here is CASSLASGRGEYEQYF. DNA for the CDR3: TGTGCCAGCAGCTTAGCTAGCGGGAGAGGGGAATACGAGCAGTACTTC.

The chain couples TRBV7-3 to TRBJ2-1, with 8 nucleotides matching TRBD2. The CDR3 covers 16 residues. Trimming removed 5 bases from V and 4 bases from J; junction bases left unmatched: 10. Germline CDR1 is SGHTA and CDR2 is FQGTGA. DNA for the CDR3: TGTGCCAGCAGCCAACGGGGGGGGACCCTATACAATGAGCAGTTCTTC. Its protein product is CASSQRGGTLYNEQFF. Full variable domain (outside the CDR3, taken from reference TRBV7-3 and TRBJ2-1): GAGVSQTPSNKVTEKGKYVELRCDPISGHTALYWYRQSLGQGPEFLIYFQGTGAADDSGLPNDRFFAVRPEGSVSTLKIQRTERGDSAVYLCASSQRGGTLYNEQFFGPGTRLTVL.

This clonotype showed up just a few times. The chain employs TRBV2 and TRBJ1-2, with D perhaps TRBD1 (5 bases). The ends were cut back, 3 bases at V and 5 bases at J, with 10 bases in the middle. This CDR3 is built from 13 residues. The germline gives CDR1 SNHLY, CDR2 FYNNEI. CDR3 nucleotides: TGTGCCAGCAGTGAGGGGGGAAGTTATGGCTACACCTTC. Residues: CASSEGGSYGYTF.